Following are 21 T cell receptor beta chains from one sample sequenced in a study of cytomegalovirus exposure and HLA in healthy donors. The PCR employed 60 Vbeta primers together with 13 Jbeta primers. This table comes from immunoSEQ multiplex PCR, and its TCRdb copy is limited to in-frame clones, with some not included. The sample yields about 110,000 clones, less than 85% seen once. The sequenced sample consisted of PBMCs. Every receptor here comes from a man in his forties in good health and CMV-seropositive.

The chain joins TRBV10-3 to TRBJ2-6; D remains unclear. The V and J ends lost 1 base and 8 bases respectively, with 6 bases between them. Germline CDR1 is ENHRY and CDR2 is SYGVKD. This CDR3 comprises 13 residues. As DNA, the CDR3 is TGTGCCATCAGTGAGTTGAGGACCAACGTCCTGACTTTC. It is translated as CAISELRTNVLTF.

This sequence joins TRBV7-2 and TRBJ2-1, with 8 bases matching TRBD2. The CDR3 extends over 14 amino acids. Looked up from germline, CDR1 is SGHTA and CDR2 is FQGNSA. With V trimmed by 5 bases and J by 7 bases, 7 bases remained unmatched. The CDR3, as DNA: TGTGCCAGCAGCCCTGGACTAGCACGGAATGAGCAGTTCTTC. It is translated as CASSPGLARNEQFF.

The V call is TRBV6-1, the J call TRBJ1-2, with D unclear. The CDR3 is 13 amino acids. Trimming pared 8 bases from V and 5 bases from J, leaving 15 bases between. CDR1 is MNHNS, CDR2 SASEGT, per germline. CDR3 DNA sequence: TGTGCCAGCGCCATTGCCGGGGAGTATGGCTACACCTTC. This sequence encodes CASAIAGEYGYTF.

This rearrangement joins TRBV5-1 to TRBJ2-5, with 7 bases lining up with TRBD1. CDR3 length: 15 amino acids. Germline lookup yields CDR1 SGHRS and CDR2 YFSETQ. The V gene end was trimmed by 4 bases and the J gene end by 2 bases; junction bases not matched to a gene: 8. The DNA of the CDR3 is TGCGCCAGCAGCATGTCGGGACAGAGACAAGAGACCCAGTACTTC. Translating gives CASSMSGQRQETQYF. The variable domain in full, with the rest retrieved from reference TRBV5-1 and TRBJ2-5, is KAGVTQTPRYLIKTRGQQVTLSCSPISGHRSVSWYQQTPGQGLQFLFEYFSETQRNKGNFPGRFSGRQFSNSRSEMNVSTLELGDSALYLCASSMSGQRQETQYFGPGTRLLVL.

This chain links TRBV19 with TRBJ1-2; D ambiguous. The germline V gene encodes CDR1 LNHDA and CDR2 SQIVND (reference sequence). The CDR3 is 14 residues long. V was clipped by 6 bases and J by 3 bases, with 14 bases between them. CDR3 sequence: CASRVTGAHYGYTF. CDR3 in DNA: TGTGCCAGTAGGGTCACGGGAGCCCACTATGGCTACACCTTC.

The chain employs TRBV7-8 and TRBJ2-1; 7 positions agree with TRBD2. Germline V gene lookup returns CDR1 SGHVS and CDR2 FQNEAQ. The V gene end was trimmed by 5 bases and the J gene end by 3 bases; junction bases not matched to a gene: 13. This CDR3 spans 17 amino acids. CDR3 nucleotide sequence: TGTGCCAGCAGCAGCACGAGGATGCGGGGGAGCTACAATGAGCAGTTCTTC. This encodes CASSSTRMRGSYNEQFF.

DNA for the CDR3: TGTGCCAGCAGCCAATTCGCTGACTCGGGTCCTGGAAACACCATATATTTT. This sequence encodes CASSQFADSGPGNTIYF. The rearrangement uses TRBV4-2 and TRBJ1-3; D gene ambiguous. The CDR3 length is 17 residues. V was cut by 2 bases and J by 2 bases, with 16 bases left in between. Germline assignment: CDR1 LGHNA and CDR2 YNFKEQ.

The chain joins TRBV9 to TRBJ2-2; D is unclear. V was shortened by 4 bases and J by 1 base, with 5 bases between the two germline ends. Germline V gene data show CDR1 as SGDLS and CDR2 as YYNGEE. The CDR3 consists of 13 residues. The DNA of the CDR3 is TGTGCCAGCAGCCAGGAGAACACCGGGGAGCTGTTTTTT. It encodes CASSQENTGELFF.

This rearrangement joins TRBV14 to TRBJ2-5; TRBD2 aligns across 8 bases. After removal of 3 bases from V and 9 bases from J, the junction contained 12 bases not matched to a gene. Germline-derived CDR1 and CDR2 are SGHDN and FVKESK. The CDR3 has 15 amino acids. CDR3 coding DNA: TGTGCCAGCAGCCAGTCCGGGACTAGAGGGGGAGCCCAGTACTTC. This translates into CASSQSGTRGGAQYF. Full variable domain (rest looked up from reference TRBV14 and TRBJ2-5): EAGVTQFPSHSVIEKGQTVTLRCDPISGHDNLYWYRRVMGKEIKFLLHFVKESKQDESGMPNNRFLAERTGGTYSTLKVQPAELEDSGVYFCASSQSGTRGGAQYFGPGTRLLVL.

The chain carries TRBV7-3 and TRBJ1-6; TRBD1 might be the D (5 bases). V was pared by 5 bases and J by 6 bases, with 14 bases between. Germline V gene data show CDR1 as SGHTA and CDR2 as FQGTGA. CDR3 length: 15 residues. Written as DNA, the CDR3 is TGTGCCAGCAGCGCAGGACGCGGGGGTAATTCACCCCTCCACTTT. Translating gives CASSAGRGGNSPLHF.

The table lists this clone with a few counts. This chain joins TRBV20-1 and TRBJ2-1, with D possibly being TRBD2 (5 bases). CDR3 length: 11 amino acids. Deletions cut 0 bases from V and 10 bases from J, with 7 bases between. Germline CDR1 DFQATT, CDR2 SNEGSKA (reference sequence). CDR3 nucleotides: TGCAGTGCTAGAGAACAGCGGGAGCAGTTCTTC. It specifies CSAREQREQFF.

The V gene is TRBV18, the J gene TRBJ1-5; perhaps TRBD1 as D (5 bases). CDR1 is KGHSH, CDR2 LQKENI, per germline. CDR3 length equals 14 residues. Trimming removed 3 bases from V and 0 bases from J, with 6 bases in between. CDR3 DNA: TGTGCCAGCTCACCCCAGGGTAGCAATCAGCCCCAGCATTTT. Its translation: CASSPQGSNQPQHF.

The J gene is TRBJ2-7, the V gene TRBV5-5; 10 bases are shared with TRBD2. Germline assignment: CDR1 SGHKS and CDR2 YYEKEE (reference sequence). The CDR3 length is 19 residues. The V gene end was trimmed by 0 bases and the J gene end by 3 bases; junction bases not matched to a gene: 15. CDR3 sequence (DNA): TGTGCCAGCAGCTTGGTTGCAGGGTGGTTAGCGGGGGGTTACTACGAGCAGTACTTC. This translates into CASSLVAGWLAGGYYEQYF.

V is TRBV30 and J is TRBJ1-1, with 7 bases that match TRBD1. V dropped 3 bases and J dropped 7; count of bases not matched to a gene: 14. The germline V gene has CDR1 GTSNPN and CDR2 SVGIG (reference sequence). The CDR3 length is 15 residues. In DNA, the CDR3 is TGTGCCTGGAGCCCCACCCCGGACAGGTCTAGTGAAGCTTTCTTT. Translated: CAWSPTPDRSSEAFF.

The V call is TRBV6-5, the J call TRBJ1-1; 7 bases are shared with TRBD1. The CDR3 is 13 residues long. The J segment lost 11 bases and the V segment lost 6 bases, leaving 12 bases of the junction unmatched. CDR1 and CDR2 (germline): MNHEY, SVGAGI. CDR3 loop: CASRTTGYVRAFF. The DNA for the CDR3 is TGTGCCAGCAGAACGACAGGGTATGTGCGCGCTTTCTTT.

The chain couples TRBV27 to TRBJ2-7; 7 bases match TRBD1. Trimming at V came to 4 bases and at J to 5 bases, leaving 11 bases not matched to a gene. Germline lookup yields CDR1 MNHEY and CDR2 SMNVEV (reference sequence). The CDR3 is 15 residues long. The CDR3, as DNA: TGTGCCAGCAGTTCCTTTCGGACAGGAGGCAACGAGCAGTACTTC. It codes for CASSSFRTGGNEQYF.

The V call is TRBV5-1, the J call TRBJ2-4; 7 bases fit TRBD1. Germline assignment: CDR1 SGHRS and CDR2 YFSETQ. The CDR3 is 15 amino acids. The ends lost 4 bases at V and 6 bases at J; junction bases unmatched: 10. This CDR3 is CASSHGDRDGNIQYF. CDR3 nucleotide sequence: TGCGCCAGCAGCCATGGTGACAGGGATGGAAACATTCAGTACTTC.

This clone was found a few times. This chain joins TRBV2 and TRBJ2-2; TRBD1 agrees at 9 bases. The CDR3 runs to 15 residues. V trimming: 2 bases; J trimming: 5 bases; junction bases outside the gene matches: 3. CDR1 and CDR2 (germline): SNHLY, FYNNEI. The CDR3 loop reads CASSERDRATGELFF. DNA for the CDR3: TGTGCCAGCAGTGAAAGGGACAGGGCAACCGGGGAGCTGTTTTTT.

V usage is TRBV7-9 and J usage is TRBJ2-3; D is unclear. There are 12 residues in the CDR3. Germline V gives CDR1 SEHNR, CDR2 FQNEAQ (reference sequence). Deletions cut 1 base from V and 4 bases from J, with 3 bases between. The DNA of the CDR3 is TGTGCCAGCAGCTTAGACTCAGATACGCAGTATTTT. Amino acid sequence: CASSLDSDTQYF.

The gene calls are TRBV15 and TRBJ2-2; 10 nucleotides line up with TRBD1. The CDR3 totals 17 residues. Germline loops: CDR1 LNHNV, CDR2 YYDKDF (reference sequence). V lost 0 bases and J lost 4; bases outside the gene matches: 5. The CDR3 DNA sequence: TGTGCCACCAGCAGAGAACCGGGACAGGGGTTCACCGGGGAGCTGTTTTTT. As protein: CATSREPGQGFTGELFF.

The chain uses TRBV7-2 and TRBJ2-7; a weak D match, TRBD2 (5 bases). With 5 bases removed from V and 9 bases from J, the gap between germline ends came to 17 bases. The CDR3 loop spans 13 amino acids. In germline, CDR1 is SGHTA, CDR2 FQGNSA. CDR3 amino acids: CASSATEGGVQYF. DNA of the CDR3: TGTGCCAGCAGCGCAACCGAGGGTGGGGTGCAGTACTTC.